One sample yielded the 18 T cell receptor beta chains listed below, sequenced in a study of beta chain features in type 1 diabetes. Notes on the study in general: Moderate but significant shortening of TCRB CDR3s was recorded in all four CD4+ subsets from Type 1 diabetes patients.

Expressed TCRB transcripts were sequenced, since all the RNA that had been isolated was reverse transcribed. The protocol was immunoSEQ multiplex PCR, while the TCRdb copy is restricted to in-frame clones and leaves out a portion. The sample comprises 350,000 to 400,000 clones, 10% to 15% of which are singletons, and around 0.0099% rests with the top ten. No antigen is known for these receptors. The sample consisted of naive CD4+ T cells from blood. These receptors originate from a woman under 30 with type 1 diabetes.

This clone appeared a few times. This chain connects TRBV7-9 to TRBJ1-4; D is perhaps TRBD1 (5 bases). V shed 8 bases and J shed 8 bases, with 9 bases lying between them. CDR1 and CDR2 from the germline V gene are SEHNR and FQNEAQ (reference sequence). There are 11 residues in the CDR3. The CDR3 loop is CASWGREKLFF. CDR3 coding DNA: TGTGCCAGCTGGGGCAGGGAAAAACTGTTTTTT.

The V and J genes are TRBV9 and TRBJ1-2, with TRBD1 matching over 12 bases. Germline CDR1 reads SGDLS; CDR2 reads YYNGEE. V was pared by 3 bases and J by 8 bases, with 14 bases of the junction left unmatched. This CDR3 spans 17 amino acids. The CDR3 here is CASSAPGTGGAGGGYTF. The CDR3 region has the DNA TGTGCCAGCAGCGCCCCGGGGACAGGGGGCGCTGGGGGCGGCTACACCTTC.

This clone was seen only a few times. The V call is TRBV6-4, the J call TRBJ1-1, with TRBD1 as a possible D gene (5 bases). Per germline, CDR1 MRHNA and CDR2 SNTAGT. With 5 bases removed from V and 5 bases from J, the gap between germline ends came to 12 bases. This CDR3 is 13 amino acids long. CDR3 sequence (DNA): TGTGCCAGCAGTCCCGGGCCAGGGACTGAAGCTTTCTTT. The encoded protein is CASSPGPGTEAFF.

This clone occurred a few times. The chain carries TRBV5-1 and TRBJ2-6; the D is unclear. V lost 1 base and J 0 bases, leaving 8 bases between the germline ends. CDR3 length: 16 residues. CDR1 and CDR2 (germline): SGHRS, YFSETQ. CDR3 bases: TGCGCCAGCAGCTTGAATCAGTACTCTGGGGCCAACGTCCTGACTTTC. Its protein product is CASSLNQYSGANVLTF.

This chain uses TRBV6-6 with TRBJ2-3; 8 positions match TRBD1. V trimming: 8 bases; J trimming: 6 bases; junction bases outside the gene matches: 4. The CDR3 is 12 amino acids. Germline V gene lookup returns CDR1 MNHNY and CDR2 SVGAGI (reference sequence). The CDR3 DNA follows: TGTGCCAGCGGACAGGGTACGGATACGCAGTATTTT. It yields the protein CASGQGTDTQYF.

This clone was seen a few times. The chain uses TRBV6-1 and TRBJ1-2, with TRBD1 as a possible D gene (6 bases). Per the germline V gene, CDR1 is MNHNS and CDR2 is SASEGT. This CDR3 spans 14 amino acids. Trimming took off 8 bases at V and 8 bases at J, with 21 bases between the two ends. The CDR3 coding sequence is TGTGCCAGCGAGGAAGATGGACAGCTTACCGGCTACACCTTC. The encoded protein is CASEEDGQLTGYTF.

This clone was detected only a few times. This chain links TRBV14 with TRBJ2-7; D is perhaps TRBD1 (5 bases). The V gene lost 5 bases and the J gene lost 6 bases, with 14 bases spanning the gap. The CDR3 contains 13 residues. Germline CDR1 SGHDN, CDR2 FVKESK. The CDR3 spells CASSKMPGFEQYF. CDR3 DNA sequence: TGTGCCAGCAGCAAGATGCCAGGGTTCGAGCAGTACTTC.

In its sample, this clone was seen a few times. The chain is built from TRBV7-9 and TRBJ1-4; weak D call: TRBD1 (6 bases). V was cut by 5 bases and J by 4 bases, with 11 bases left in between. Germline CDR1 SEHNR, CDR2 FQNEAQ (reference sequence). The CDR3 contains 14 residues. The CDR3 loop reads CASSPGQSNEKLFF. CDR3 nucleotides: TGTGCCAGCAGCCCAGGACAGAGTAATGAAAAACTGTTTTTT.

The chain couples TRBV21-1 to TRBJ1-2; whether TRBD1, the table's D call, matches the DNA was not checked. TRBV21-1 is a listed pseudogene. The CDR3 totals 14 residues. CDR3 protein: CASSYWGENYGYTF. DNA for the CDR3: TGTGCCAGCAGCTATTGGGGCGAAAATTATGGCTACACCTTC.

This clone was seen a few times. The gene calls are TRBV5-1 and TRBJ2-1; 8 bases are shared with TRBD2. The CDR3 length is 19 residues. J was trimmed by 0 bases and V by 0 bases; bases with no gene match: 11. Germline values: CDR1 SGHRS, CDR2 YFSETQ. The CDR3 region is CASSLAVSSGQSSYNEQFF. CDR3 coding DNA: TGCGCCAGCAGCTTGGCCGTCTCTAGCGGGCAGAGCTCCTACAATGAGCAGTTCTTC.

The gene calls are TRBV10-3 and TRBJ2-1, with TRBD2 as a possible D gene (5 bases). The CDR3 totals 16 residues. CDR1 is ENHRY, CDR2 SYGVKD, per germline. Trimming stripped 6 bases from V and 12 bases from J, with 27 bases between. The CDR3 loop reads CAISTQRALEAVGQFF. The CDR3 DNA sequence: TGTGCCATCAGCACTCAGAGGGCTCTGGAGGCAGTGGGGCAGTTCTTC.

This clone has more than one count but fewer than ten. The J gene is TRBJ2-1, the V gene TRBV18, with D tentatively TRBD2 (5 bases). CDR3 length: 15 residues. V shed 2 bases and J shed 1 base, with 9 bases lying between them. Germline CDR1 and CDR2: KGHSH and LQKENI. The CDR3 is CASSPVTTSYNEQFF. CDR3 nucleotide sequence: TGTGCCAGCTCACCAGTGACTACTTCCTACAATGAGCAGTTCTTC. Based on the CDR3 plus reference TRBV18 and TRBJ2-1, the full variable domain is NAGVMQNPRHLVRRRGQEARLRCSPMKGHSHVYWYRQLPEEGLKFMVYLQKENIIDESGMPKERFSAEFPKEGPSILRIQQVVRGDSAAYFCASSPVTTSYNEQFFGPGTRLTVL.

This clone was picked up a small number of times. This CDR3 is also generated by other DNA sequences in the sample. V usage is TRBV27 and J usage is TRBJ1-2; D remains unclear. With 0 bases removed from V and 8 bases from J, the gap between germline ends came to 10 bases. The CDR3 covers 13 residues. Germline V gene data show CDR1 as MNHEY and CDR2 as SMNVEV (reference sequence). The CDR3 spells CASSLSTGLGYTF. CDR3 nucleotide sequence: TGTGCCAGCAGTTTATCGACGGGTTTGGGCTACACCTTC.

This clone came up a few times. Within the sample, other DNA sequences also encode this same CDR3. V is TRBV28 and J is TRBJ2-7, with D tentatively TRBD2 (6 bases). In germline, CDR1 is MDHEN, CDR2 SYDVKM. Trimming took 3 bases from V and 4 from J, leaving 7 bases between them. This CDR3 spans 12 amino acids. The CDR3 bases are TGTGCCAGCAGTTTGGGGGGTTACGAGCAGTACTTC. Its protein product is CASSLGGYEQYF.

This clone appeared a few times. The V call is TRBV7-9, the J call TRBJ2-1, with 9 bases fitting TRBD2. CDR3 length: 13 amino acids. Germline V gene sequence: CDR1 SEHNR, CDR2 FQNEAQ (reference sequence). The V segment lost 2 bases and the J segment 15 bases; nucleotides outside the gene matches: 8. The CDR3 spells CASSLPPSGIAFF. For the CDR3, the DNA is TGTGCCAGCAGCTTACCTCCTAGCGGGATAGCGTTCTTC.

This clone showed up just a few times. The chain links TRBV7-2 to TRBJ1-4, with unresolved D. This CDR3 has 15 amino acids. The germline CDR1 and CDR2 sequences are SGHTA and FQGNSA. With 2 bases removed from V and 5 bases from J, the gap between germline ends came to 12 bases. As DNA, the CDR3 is TGTGCCAGCAGCTTATCCGCACTAGCGAATGAAAAACTGTTTTTT. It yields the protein CASSLSALANEKLFF.

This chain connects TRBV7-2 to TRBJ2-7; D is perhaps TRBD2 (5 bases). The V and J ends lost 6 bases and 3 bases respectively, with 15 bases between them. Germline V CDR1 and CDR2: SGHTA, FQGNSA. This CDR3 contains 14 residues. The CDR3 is CASRFQDSNYEQYF. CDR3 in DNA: TGTGCCAGCAGGTTTCAGGACTCGAACTACGAGCAGTACTTC.

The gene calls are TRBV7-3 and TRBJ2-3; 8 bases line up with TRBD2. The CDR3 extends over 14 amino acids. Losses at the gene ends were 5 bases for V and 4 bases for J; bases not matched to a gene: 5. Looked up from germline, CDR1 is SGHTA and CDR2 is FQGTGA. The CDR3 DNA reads TGTGCCAGCAGCCCTCCGGGGGGGGCAGATACGCAGTATTTT. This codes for CASSPPGGADTQYF.